This T cell receptor (beta chain) was found in a study of multiple sclerosis patients with progressive multifocal leukoencephalopathy. Findings and limits, study-wide: In most PML patients, TRB repertoires appeared less diverse by entropy. PML-onset expanded TRB clones were detectable before and during natalizumab therapy.

The J segment lost 6 bases and the V segment lost 6 bases, leaving 4 bases of the junction unmatched. Germline V lookup: CDR1 DFQATT, CDR2 SNEGSKA (reference sequence). The CDR3 has 11 residues. On this clone itself: What it recognizes is unknown.

Time point: approximately 11 months of natalizumab therapy. Multiple sclerosis patients on natalizumab who never developed PML served as longitudinally sampled controls. Sequenced by immunoSEQ multiplex PCR; TCRdb stores in-frame clones only, minus some. The sample holds around 25,000 clones, around 90% seen once. The sequence was collected from a man aged 25-40 years with multiple sclerosis. The sample in question was PBMCs, obtained from a patient treated with natalizumab. The chain is built from TRBV20-1 and TRBJ2-7; 8 positions match TRBD1. CDR3 region: CSAMTGVEQYF. The CDR3 region has the DNA TGCAGTGCCATGACAGGGGTCGAGCAGTACTTC.